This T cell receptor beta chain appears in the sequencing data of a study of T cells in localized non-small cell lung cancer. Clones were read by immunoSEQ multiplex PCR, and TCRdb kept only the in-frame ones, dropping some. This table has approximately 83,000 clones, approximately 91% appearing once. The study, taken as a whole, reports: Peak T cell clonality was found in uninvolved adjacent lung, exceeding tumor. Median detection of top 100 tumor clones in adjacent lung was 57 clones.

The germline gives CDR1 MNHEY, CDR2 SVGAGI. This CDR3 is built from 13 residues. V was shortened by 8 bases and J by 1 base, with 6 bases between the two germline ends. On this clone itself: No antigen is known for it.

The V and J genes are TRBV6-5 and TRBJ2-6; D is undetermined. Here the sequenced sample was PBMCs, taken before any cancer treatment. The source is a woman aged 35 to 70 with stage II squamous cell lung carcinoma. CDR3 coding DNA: TGTGCCAGCCGAGTGTCTGGGGCCAACGTCCTGACTTTC. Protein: CASRVSGANVLTF.